Listed here are 28 T cell receptor beta chains from one sample, sequenced in a study of blood T cell repertoires in COVID-19. Sequenced by immunoSEQ multiplex PCR; TCRdb stores in-frame clones only, minus some. The sample records 100,000 to 150,000 clones, around 84% being singletons. Input material: PBMCs or T cells enriched from blood (not recorded which). The receptors were gathered from a woman aged 25-40 years who had recovered from COVID-19.

Remarks on this clone: Other nucleotide sequences from this sample produce the same CDR3. The CDR3 DNA reads TGTGCCAGCAGCCCGTGGACAGGCCAAGAGACCCAGTACTTC. Protein sequence: CASSPWTGQETQYF. The chain recombines TRBV11-2 with TRBJ2-5; 7 bases are a match to TRBD1. V lost 5 bases, J lost 1 base, and 4 bases stayed unmatched. The CDR3 covers 14 residues. Germline-derived CDR1 and CDR2 are SGHAT and FQNNGV.

The chain employs TRBV5-5 and TRBJ2-5, with TRBD2 identical over 11 bases. CDR1 and CDR2 (germline): SGHKS, YYEKEE (reference sequence). With 0 bases clipped from V and 3 bases from J, the junction kept 4 bases outside the gene matches. This CDR3 contains 16 residues. In DNA, the CDR3 is TGTGCCAGCAGCTTGGTTCTAGCGGGAGGCAAAGAGACCCAGTACTTC. Translated: CASSLVLAGGKETQYF.

This chain joins TRBV5-6 and TRBJ2-1; TRBD2 might be the D (6 bases). The CDR3 has 15 amino acids. Germline-derived CDR1 and CDR2 are SGHDT and YYEEEE. Trimming shortened V by 4 bases and J by 5 bases, and 16 bases separated the two germline ends. Here the CDR3 DNA reads TGTGCCAGCAGCGCGAACGCGGGGCAGGACAATGAGCAGTTCTTC. This gives the protein CASSANAGQDNEQFF. Full variable domain (missing parts from reference TRBV5-6 and TRBJ2-1): DAGVTQSPTHLIKTRGQQVTLRCSPKSGHDTVSWYQQALGQGPQFIFQYYEEEERQRGNFPDRFSGHQFPNYSSELNVNALLLGDSALYLCASSANAGQDNEQFFGPGTRLTVL.

This chain uses TRBV19 with TRBJ1-5; 7 positions agree with TRBD1. The germline gives CDR1 LNHDA, CDR2 SQIVND (reference sequence). The CDR3 runs to 16 residues. The V gene end was trimmed by 4 bases and the J gene end by 0 bases; junction bases not matched to a gene: 6. The CDR3 nucleotides are TGTGCCAGTAGTAGCCGGGACAGCAATAGCAATCAGCCCCAGCATTTT. It encodes CASSSRDSNSNQPQHF.

CDR3: CASSVSAAATQYF. The CDR3 DNA is TGTGCCAGCAGCGTGAGTGCGGCAGCTACGCAGTATTTT. The V and J genes are TRBV9 and TRBJ2-3; D is unclear. The germline CDR1 and CDR2 sequences are SGDLS and YYNGEE. Deletions cut 2 bases from V and 8 bases from J, with 12 bases between. CDR3 length equals 13 residues.

This rearrangement joins TRBV18 to TRBJ1-2; 12 bases map to TRBD1. Looked up from germline, CDR1 is KGHSH and CDR2 is LQKENI. The J segment lost 6 bases and the V segment lost 1 base, leaving 6 bases of the junction unmatched. This CDR3 is built from 16 residues. CDR3: CASSPRPGQGADGYTF. The CDR3 bases are TGTGCCAGCTCACCACGTCCGGGACAGGGGGCGGATGGCTACACCTTC.

J is TRBJ2-2 and V is TRBV6-2 or TRBV6-3; D not resolved. The germline gives CDR1 MNHEY, CDR2 SVGEGT. This CDR3 region has 13 residues. Trimming left V 6 bases short and J 8 bases short, with 13 bases between. CDR3 nucleotide sequence: TGTGCCAGCAGCTTCCCAGAATGGGGGGAGCTGTTTTTT. Protein sequence: CASSFPEWGELFF.

The V call is TRBV7-8, the J call TRBJ1-6, with 9 bases that match TRBD1. Germline CDR1 SGHVS, CDR2 FQNEAQ. The CDR3 consists of 15 residues. Losses at the gene ends were 1 base for V and 5 bases for J; bases not matched to a gene: 0. The CDR3 coding sequence is TGTGCCAGCAGCTTAGGGACAGGGGATAATTCACCCCTCCACTTT. Its translation: CASSLGTGDNSPLHF.

The chain recombines TRBV19 with TRBJ2-2; D gene ambiguous. Germline CDR1 reads LNHDA; CDR2 reads SQIVND (reference sequence). V lost 6 bases, J lost 2 bases, and 7 bases lay in between. The CDR3 runs 13 residues. Here the CDR3 reads CASSLINTGELFF. The CDR3, as DNA: TGTGCCAGTAGCCTTATTAACACCGGGGAGCTGTTTTTT.

This clone was found once. The J gene is TRBJ1-1, the V gene TRBV10-3; no reliable D call. Germline assignment: CDR1 ENHRY and CDR2 SYGVKD. The CDR3 totals 12 residues. Trimming removed 6 bases from V and 5 bases from J, with 10 bases in between. For the CDR3, the DNA is TGTGCCATCAGGGAGGGAGGGACTGAAGCTTTCTTT. Amino acids: CAIREGGTEAFF.

V usage is TRBV27 and J usage is TRBJ2-3, with 12 nucleotides matching TRBD2. This CDR3 is built from 18 residues. The germline V gene has CDR1 MNHEY and CDR2 SMNVEV (reference sequence). V was pared by 8 bases and J by 0 bases, with 12 bases of the junction left unmatched. CDR3 sequence reads: CASRVPGLAGDSTDTQYF. The CDR3 DNA sequence: TGTGCCAGCCGCGTCCCGGGACTAGCGGGTGATAGCACAGATACGCAGTATTTT.

CDR3 sequence (DNA): TGTGCCAGCAGCCAAGATTGGGAGGCGGGAAGATCCTACAATGAGCAGTTCTTC. It codes for CASSQDWEAGRSYNEQFF. The rearrangement joins TRBV14 to TRBJ2-1, with TRBD2 as a possible D gene (6 bases). The V end lost 0 bases, the J end lost 1 base, and 16 bases lay between the germline ends. The length of the CDR3 is 18 residues. Germline CDR1 SGHDN, CDR2 FVKESK.

The chain carries TRBV2 and TRBJ2-1; D gene unclear. This CDR3 contains 15 residues. The V gene lost 2 bases and the J gene lost 4 bases, with 12 bases spanning the gap. Germline V gene sequence: CDR1 SNHLY, CDR2 FYNNEI. The CDR3 protein is CASSERGRQYNEQFF. For the CDR3, the DNA is TGTGCCAGCAGTGAAAGAGGTCGTCAGTACAATGAGCAGTTCTTC.

About this clone: Within the sample, other DNA sequences also encode this same CDR3. This rearrangement joins TRBV6-2 or TRBV6-3 to TRBJ2-7; tentative D call: TRBD2 (6 bases). CDR1 is MNHEY and CDR2 is SVGEGT in the germline V gene. The CDR3 consists of 14 residues. V dropped 4 bases and J dropped 1 base, with 11 bases sitting between them. DNA of the CDR3: TGTGCCAGCAGTTGGCCGGGGGATTCCTACGAGCAGTACTTC. This sequence encodes CASSWPGDSYEQYF.

The chain has TRBV28 and TRBJ1-5; 9 bases match TRBD1. The CDR3 is 19 residues long. After removal of 3 bases from V and 2 bases from J, the junction contained 14 bases not matched to a gene. The V gene's germline CDR1 is MDHEN and CDR2 SYDVKM. The CDR3 protein is CASSFGGRFRDRGNQPQHF. The CDR3 coding sequence is TGTGCCAGCAGTTTCGGGGGGAGGTTCCGGGACAGGGGCAATCAGCCCCAGCATTTT. The full variable domain, completed using reference TRBV28 and TRBJ1-5, is DVKVTQSSRYLVKRTGEKVFLECVQDMDHENMFWYRQDPGLGLRLIYFSYDVKMKEKGDIPEGYSVSREKKERFSLILESASTNQTSMYLCASSFGGRFRDRGNQPQHFGDGTRLSIL.

The chain couples TRBV5-1 to TRBJ2-2, with D perhaps TRBD1 (6 bases). CDR1 and CDR2 (germline): SGHRS, YFSETQ. Trimming removed 3 bases at V and 4 bases at J, with 16 bases between. CDR3 length: 16 residues. CDR3 amino acids: CASSYRVGASTGELFF. Written as DNA, the CDR3 is TGCGCCAGCAGCTACAGGGTAGGGGCCTCCACCGGGGAGCTGTTTTTT.

V is TRBV2 and J is TRBJ1-4; TRBD1 is a possible D gene (5 bases). CDR1 and CDR2 (germline): SNHLY, FYNNEI. The CDR3 extends over 15 amino acids. The V gene lost 6 bases and the J gene lost 7 bases, with 18 bases spanning the gap. CDR3 DNA: TGTGCCAGCAGCCAACCAGGGAAGATTAGTGAAAAACTGTTTTTT. This sequence encodes CASSQPGKISEKLFF. The full variable domain, completed using reference TRBV2 and TRBJ1-4, is EPEVTQTPSHQVTQMGQEVILRCVPISNHLYFYWYRQILGQKVEFLVSFYNNEISEKSEIFDDQFSVERPDGSNFTLKIRSTKLEDSAMYFCASSQPGKISEKLFFGSGTQLSVL.

The V call is TRBV7-2, the J call TRBJ1-1, with 8 positions matching TRBD1. Germline V gene sequence: CDR1 SGHTA, CDR2 FQGNSA. The CDR3 loop spans 13 amino acids. V shed 4 bases, J shed 11 bases, and the junction held 9 bases outside the gene matches. The CDR3 DNA is TGTGCCAGCAGCTGGGACTTGGGACAGGCCGCTTTCTTT. This translates into CASSWDLGQAAFF.

J is TRBJ1-5 and V is TRBV19; D unclear. CDR1 and CDR2 (germline): LNHDA, SQIVND (reference sequence). V lost 5 bases and J lost 7, with 12 bases in between. This CDR3 has 13 amino acids. CDR3 DNA sequence: TGTGCCAGTAGTGAGGGAAGAGGGCAGCCCCAGCATTTT. Translating gives CASSEGRGQPQHF.

In this sample, this clone turned up once. The rearrangement joins TRBV19 to TRBJ1-2; 8 bases are shared with TRBD1. CDR1 is LNHDA and CDR2 is SQIVND in the germline V gene (reference sequence). Trimming at V came to 1 base and at J to 0 bases, leaving 10 bases not matched to a gene. CDR3 length equals 18 residues. CDR3 sequence (DNA): TGTGCCAGTAGTATAGGGGGTCCCCAGGGGGCGCCTAACTATGGCTACACCTTC. Its translation is CASSIGGPQGAPNYGYTF.

This chain joins TRBV5-8 and TRBJ1-2; D not resolved. Trimming pared 7 bases from V and 0 bases from J, leaving 7 bases between. Germline V gene lookup returns CDR1 SGHTS and CDR2 YDEGEE. The CDR3 is 12 residues long. CDR3 sequence reads: CASLGANYGYTF. The CDR3 bases are TGTGCCAGCTTAGGAGCTAACTATGGCTACACCTTC.

This chain joins TRBV28 and TRBJ2-2, with 11 nucleotides matching TRBD2. The CDR3 is 15 amino acids. Losses at the gene ends were 5 bases for V and 5 bases for J; bases not matched to a gene: 4. Per germline, CDR1 MDHEN and CDR2 SYDVKM. The CDR3 is CASSPLAGGTGELFF. For the CDR3, the DNA is TGTGCCAGCAGTCCGCTAGCGGGAGGAACCGGGGAGCTGTTTTTT.

The chain employs TRBV7-3 and TRBJ2-7; D is ambiguous. The V gene lost 2 bases and the J gene lost 3 bases, with 14 bases spanning the gap. The CDR3 extends over 15 amino acids. CDR1 and CDR2 from the germline V gene are SGHTA and FQGTGA. The CDR3 sequence: CASSLFGGPSYEQYF. CDR3 nucleotides: TGTGCCAGCAGCTTATTTGGCGGCCCAAGCTACGAGCAGTACTTC.

The V gene is TRBV5-1, the J gene TRBJ2-1; the D is unclear. Germline CDR1 is SGHRS and CDR2 is YFSETQ. The CDR3 loop spans 15 amino acids. The V and J ends lost 0 bases and 0 bases respectively, with 7 bases between them. CDR3 protein: CASSLGPSSYNEQFF. CDR3 sequence (DNA): TGCGCCAGCAGCTTGGGCCCGAGCTCCTACAATGAGCAGTTCTTC.

This chain joins TRBV6-1 and TRBJ2-7; 7 bases align to TRBD2. The J segment lost 6 bases and the V segment lost 6 bases, leaving 14 bases of the junction unmatched. This CDR3 has 15 residues. Looked up from germline, CDR1 is MNHNS and CDR2 is SASEGT. CDR3: CASRFSDSGGSEQYF. Here the CDR3 DNA reads TGTGCCAGCAGATTCTCGGATTCGGGAGGATCCGAGCAGTACTTC.

The chain uses TRBV3-1 (or the pseudogene TRBV3-2) and TRBJ2-7; 12 nucleotides line up with TRBD2. V shed 1 base, J shed 4 bases, and the junction held 5 bases outside the gene matches. Looked up from germline, CDR1 is LGHDT and CDR2 is YNNKEL (reference sequence). This CDR3 has 16 amino acids. The CDR3 region has the DNA TGTGCCAGCAGCCAAGTTGGGACTAGCGGGTCATACGAGCAGTACTTC. Protein sequence: CASSQVGTSGSYEQYF.

The CDR3 region is CASTSTGVYEQYF. Written as DNA, the CDR3 is TGTGCCAGCACCTCGACAGGGGTCTACGAGCAGTACTTC. V and J are TRBV6-5 and TRBJ2-7, with 8 bases identical to TRBD1. Germline CDR1 MNHEY, CDR2 SVGAGI. The CDR3 covers 13 residues. The J segment lost 3 bases and the V segment lost 7 bases, leaving 5 bases of the junction unmatched.

The chain uses TRBV5-4 and TRBJ2-1; perhaps TRBD1 as D (6 bases). Germline V gene data show CDR1 as SGHNT and CDR2 as YYREEE (reference sequence). Trimming removed 2 bases at V and 1 base at J, with 7 bases between. This CDR3 region has 14 residues. The DNA of the CDR3 is TGTGCCAGCAGCTTCAGGGGTTCCTACAATGAGCAGTTCTTC. It yields the protein CASSFRGSYNEQFF.